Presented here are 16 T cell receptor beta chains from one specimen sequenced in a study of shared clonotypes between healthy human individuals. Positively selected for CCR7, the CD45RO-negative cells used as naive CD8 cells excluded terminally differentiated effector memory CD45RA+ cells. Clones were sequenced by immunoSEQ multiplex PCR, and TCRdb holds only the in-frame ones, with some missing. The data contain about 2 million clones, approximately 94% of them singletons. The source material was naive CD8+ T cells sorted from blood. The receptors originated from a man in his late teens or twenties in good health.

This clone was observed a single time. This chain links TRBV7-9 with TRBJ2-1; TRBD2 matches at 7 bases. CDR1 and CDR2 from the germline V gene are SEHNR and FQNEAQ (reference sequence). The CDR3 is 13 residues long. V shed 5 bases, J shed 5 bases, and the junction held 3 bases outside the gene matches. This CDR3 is CASSRGENNEQFF. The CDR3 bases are TGTGCCAGCAGCCGGGGGGAGAACAATGAGCAGTTCTTC.

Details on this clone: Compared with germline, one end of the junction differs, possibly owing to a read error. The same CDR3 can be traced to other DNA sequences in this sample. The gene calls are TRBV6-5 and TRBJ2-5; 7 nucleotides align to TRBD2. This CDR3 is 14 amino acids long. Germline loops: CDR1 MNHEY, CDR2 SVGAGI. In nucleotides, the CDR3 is TGTGCCAGCAGTTATTTAGCGGGCCAAGAAACCCAGTACTTC. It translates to CASSYLAGQETQYF.

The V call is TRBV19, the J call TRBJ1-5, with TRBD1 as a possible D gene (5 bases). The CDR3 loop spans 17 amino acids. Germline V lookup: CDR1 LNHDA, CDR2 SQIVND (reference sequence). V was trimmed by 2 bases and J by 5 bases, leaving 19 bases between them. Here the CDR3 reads CASSITPTWGKYQPQHF. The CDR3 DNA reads TGTGCCAGTAGTATAACCCCCACTTGGGGGAAATATCAGCCCCAGCATTTT.

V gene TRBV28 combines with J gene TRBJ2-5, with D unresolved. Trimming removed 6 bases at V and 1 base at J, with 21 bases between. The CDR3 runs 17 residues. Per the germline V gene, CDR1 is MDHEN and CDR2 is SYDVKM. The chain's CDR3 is CASSLRRLMGFQETQYF. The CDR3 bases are TGTGCCAGCAGCTTACGTCGACTTATGGGGTTCCAAGAGACCCAGTACTTC.

Written as DNA, the CDR3 is TGTGCCAGCAGCCAAGATGAAGGAATGAACACTGAAGCTTTCTTT. This encodes CASSQDEGMNTEAFF. The chain recombines TRBV4-2 with TRBJ1-1; D uncertain. V lost 0 bases and J 0 bases, leaving 8 bases between the germline ends. Germline CDR1 and CDR2: LGHNA and YNFKEQ. The CDR3 covers 15 residues.

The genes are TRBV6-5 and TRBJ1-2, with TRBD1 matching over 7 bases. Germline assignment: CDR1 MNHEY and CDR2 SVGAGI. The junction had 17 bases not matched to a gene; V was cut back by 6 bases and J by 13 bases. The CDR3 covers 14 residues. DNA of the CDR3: TGTGCCAGCAGAACCCCAGGGGGGAGGGGATTAGCCACCTTC. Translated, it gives CASRTPGGRGLATF.

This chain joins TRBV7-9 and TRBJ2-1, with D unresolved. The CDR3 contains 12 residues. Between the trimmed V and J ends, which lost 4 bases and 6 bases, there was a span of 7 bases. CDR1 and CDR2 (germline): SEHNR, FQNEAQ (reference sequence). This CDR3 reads CASSSGSNEQFF. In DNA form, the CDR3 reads TGTGCCAGCAGCTCTGGTTCCAATGAGCAGTTCTTC.

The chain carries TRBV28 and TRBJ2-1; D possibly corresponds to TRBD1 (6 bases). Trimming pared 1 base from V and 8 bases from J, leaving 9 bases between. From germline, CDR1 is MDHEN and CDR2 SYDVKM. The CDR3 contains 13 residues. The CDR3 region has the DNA TGTGCCAGCAGTTTATCAGGGGCCGATGAGCAGTTCTTC. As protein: CASSLSGADEQFF.

This CDR3 reads CATRGDENTEAFF. CDR3 nucleotides: TGTGCCACCAGGGGGGATGAGAACACTGAAGCTTTCTTT. The V and J genes are TRBV27 and TRBJ1-1; TRBD1 matches 7 bases. The CDR3 has 13 residues. Germline V CDR1 and CDR2: MNHEY, SMNVEV (reference sequence). The junction had 6 bases not matched to a gene; V was cut back by 10 bases and J by 1 base.

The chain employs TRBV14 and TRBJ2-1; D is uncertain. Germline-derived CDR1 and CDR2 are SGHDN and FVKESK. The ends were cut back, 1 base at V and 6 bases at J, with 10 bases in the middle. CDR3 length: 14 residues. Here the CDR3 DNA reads TGTGCCAGCAGCCAAGCTACATGGTTCAATGAGCAGTTCTTC. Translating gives CASSQATWFNEQFF.

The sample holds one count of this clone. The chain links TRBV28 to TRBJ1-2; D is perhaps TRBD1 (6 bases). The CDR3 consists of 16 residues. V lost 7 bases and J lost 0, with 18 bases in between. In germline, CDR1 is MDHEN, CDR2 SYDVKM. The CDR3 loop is CASTSGQGPPNYGYTF. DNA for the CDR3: TGTGCCAGCACCTCCGGCCAGGGGCCACCTAACTATGGCTACACCTTC.

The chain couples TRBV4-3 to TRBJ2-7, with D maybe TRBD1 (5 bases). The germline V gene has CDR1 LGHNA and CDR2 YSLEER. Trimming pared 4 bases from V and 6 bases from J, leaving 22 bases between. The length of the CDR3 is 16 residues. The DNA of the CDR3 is TGCGCCAGCAGCCCTACGCCCCAGGGCCCCTGGGGCGAGCAGTACTTC. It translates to CASSPTPQGPWGEQYF.

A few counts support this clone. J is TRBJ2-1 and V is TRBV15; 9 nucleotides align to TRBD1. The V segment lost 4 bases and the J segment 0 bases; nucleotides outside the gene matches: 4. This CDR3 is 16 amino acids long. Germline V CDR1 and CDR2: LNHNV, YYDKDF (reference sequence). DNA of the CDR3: TGTGCCACCAGCACCGACAGGGGGTTCTCCTACAATGAGCAGTTCTTC. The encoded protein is CATSTDRGFSYNEQFF.

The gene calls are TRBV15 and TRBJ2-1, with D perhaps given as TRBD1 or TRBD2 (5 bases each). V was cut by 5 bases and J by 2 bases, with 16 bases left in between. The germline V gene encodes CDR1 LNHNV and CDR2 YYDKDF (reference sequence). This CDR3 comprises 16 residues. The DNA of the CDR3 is TGTGCCACCAGCTCCCGAGGGGAGCTTACCTACAATGAGCAGTTCTTC. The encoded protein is CATSSRGELTYNEQFF.

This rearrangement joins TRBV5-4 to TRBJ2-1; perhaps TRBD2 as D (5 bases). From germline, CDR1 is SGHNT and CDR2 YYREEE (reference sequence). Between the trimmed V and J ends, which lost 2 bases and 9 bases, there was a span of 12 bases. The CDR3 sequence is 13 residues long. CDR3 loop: CASSFGLASEQFF. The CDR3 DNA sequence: TGTGCCAGCAGCTTTGGTCTAGCTAGTGAGCAGTTCTTC. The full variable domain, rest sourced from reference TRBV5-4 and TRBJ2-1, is ETGVTQSPTHLIKTRGQQVTLRCSSQSGHNTVSWYQQALGQGPQFIFQYYREEENGRGNFPPRFSGLQFPNYSSELNVNALELDDSALYLCASSFGLASEQFFGPGTRLTVL.

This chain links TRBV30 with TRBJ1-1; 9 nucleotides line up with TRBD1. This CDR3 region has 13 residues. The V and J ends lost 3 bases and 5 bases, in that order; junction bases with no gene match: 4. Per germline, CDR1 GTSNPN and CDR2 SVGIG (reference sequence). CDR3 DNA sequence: TGTGCCTGGAGCCGGGACAGGGCGACTGAAGCTTTCTTT. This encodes CAWSRDRATEAFF.